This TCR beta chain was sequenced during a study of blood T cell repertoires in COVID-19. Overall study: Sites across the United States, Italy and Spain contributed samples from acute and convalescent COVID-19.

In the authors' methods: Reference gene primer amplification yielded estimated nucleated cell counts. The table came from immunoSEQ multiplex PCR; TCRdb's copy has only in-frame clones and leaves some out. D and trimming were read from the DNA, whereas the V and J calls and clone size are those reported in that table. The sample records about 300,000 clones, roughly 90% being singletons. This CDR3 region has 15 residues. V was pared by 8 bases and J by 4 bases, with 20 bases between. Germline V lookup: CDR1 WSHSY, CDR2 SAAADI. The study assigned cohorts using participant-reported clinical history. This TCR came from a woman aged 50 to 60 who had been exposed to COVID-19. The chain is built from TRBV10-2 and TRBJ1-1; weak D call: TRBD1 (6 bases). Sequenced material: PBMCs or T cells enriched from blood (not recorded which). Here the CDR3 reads CASLPTGSTGTEAFF. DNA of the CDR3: TGCGCCAGCCTACCGACAGGATCAACGGGCACTGAAGCTTTCTTT.